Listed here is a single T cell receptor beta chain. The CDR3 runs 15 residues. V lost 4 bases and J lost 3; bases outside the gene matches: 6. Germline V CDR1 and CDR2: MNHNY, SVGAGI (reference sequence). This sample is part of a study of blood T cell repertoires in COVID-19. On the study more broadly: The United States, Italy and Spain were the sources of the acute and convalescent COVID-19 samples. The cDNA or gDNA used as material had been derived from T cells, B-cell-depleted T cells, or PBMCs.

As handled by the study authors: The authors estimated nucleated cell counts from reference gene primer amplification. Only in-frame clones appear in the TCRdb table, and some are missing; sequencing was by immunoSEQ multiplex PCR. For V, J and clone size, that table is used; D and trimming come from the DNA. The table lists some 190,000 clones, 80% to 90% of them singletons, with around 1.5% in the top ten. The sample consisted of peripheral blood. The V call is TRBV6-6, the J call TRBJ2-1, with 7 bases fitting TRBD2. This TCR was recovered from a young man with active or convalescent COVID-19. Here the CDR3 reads CASSSFSSGYNEQFF. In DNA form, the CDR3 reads TGTGCCAGCAGTTCGTTCTCTAGCGGCTACAATGAGCAGTTCTTC.